This TCR beta chain was captured by sequencing in a study of shared clonotypes between healthy human individuals. Study context: Each donor's CD8 memory used one plate, CD8 naive two, each CD4 subset three.

As concerns this clone: Its antigen is unidentified.

In the study's own analysis: For the immunoSEQ data, sequences were junction-only without quality scores, so filtering differed. The table came from immunoSEQ multiplex PCR; TCRdb's copy has only in-frame clones and leaves some out. The DNA was the basis for D and trimming; V, J and clone size are from that table. The table lists fewer than 700,000 clones, roughly 95% of them singletons, with over 0.095% in the top ten. Naive CD8 cells, CD45RO-negative and positively selected for CCR7, excluded terminally differentiated effector memory CD45RA+ cells. General observations from the study: Donor scarcity curtailed the genetic and exposure-history diversity represented herein.

This clonotype originated in a young woman in good health. Material for sequencing was naive CD8+ T cells sorted from blood.

The CDR3 sequence: CASSLRPRTGLNTEAFF. The CDR3 nucleotides read TGTGCCAGCAGTTTAAGGCCCCGGACAGGGTTGAACACTGAAGCTTTCTTT. V and J are TRBV28 and TRBJ1-1; 8 positions agree with TRBD1. The trim removed 2 bases at V and 0 bases at J, leaving 8 bases unmatched. In germline, CDR1 is MDHEN, CDR2 SYDVKM. The CDR3 length is 17 residues.